The 30 T cell receptor beta chains below come from one sample, sequenced in a study of blood T cell repertoires in COVID-19. This table comes from immunoSEQ multiplex PCR, and its TCRdb copy is limited to in-frame clones, with some not included. The sample lists 150,000 or so clones, around 79% occurring once. The sequenced sample consisted of peripheral blood. The receptor source for this set is an elderly man with acute or convalescent COVID-19.

V and J are TRBV28 and TRBJ1-2, with 7 bases lining up with TRBD1. After removal of 7 bases from V and 4 bases from J, the junction contained 6 bases not matched to a gene. The CDR3 has 13 residues. CDR1 and CDR2 from the germline V gene are MDHEN and SYDVKM. The CDR3 coding sequence is TGTGCCAGCACCTTACCAGGGGGCTATGGCTACACCTTC. Translating it yields CASTLPGGYGYTF.

The chain links TRBV5-1 to TRBJ2-5; 7 bases agree with TRBD1. Germline-derived CDR1 and CDR2 are SGHRS and YFSETQ. The CDR3 consists of 14 residues. After removal of 1 base from V and 4 bases from J, the junction contained 4 bases not matched to a gene. CDR3 loop: CASSLFEGAETQYF. The DNA of the CDR3 is TGCGCCAGCAGCTTGTTTGAGGGGGCAGAGACCCAGTACTTC.

The chain is built from TRBV6-2 or TRBV6-3 and TRBJ2-2; 8 bases agree with TRBD1. The V gene's germline CDR1 is MNHEY and CDR2 SVGEGT. This CDR3 is 16 amino acids long. V was clipped by 5 bases and J by 1 base; unmatched bases: 6. The chain's CDR3 is CASSPDRAKNTGELFF. In DNA form, the CDR3 reads TGTGCCAGCAGTCCGGACAGGGCCAAGAACACCGGGGAGCTGTTTTTT.

The chain recombines TRBV10-3 with TRBJ2-7, with TRBD1 matching 10 bases. Unmatched junction bases numbered 11, after V lost 6 bases and J lost 3 bases. This CDR3 contains 16 residues. Germline CDR1 and CDR2: ENHRY and SYGVKD. The CDR3 is CAISKETGGGYYEQYV. DNA for the CDR3: TGTGCCATCAGCAAAGAGACAGGGGGCGGATACTACGAGCAGTACGTC.

The CDR3 reads CASSAGTGVLETQYF. Here the CDR3 DNA reads TGTGCCAGCAGCGCGGGGACAGGGGTACTAGAGACCCAGTACTTC. The chain employs TRBV7-6 and TRBJ2-5, with 10 bases matching TRBD1. Trimming took 5 bases from V and 4 from J; bases not matched to a gene: 7. The CDR3 is made up of 15 amino acids. The germline gives CDR1 SGHVS, CDR2 FNYEAQ.

The chain recombines TRBV5-1 with TRBJ2-5; TRBD2 aligns across 8 bases. Per the germline V gene, CDR1 is SGHRS and CDR2 is YFSETQ. This CDR3 contains 15 residues. The V gene end was trimmed by 1 base and the J gene end by 1 base; junction bases not matched to a gene: 3. The DNA of the CDR3 is TGCGCCAGCAGCTTGCTGCGGGGGGTCCAAGAGACCCAGTACTTC. It translates to CASSLLRGVQETQYF.

The chain couples TRBV6-1 to TRBJ1-1; 9 bases match TRBD1. The V gene's germline CDR1 is MNHNS and CDR2 SASEGT. The J segment lost 5 bases and the V segment lost 5 bases, leaving 6 bases of the junction unmatched. There are 14 residues in the CDR3. The CDR3 DNA is TGTGCCAGCAGTCGGACAGGGGTGAGAACTGAAGCTTTCTTT. The encoded protein is CASSRTGVRTEAFF.

CDR3 coding DNA: TGTGCCAGCAGTGACAGCCGAAGGACACACTACGAGCAGTACTTC. Translation gives CASSDSRRTHYEQYF. V and J are TRBV6-4 and TRBJ2-7, with a possible D match to TRBD1 (5 bases). Germline assignment: CDR1 MRHNA and CDR2 SNTAGT. Trimming shortened V by 2 bases and J by 3 bases, and 14 bases separated the two germline ends. The CDR3 length is 15 residues.

The genes are TRBV3-1 (or the pseudogene TRBV3-2) and TRBJ2-5; D possibly corresponds to TRBD1 (5 bases). Between the trimmed V and J ends, which lost 0 bases and 5 bases, there was a span of 16 bases. The CDR3 spans 16 residues. Germline values: CDR1 LGHDT, CDR2 YNNKEL (reference sequence). The CDR3 reads CASSQEAVTAGETQYF. The CDR3 DNA is TGTGCCAGCAGCCAAGAGGCGGTGACAGCAGGGGAGACCCAGTACTTC.

The genes are TRBV2 and TRBJ2-5; TRBD1 agrees at 9 bases. With V trimmed by 4 bases and J by 5 bases, 8 bases remained unmatched. Germline V CDR1 and CDR2: SNHLY, FYNNEI. This CDR3 has 15 amino acids. The CDR3 nucleotides read TGTGCCAGCAGTGCGGTGTCGACAGGGGGGGAGACCCAGTACTTC. Its translation is CASSAVSTGGETQYF.

This chain joins TRBV12-3 or TRBV12-4 and TRBJ1-4; D gene ambiguous. This CDR3 is built from 11 residues. Trimming pared 5 bases from V and 12 bases from J, leaving 10 bases between. The CDR3 loop is CASSGLIQLFF. CDR3 coding DNA: TGTGCCAGCAGTGGACTAATTCAACTGTTTTTT.

This sequence joins TRBV5-1 and TRBJ2-6; D unclear. Trimming took off 4 bases at V and 4 bases at J, with 9 bases between the two ends. Germline CDR1 reads SGHRS; CDR2 reads YFSETQ. The CDR3 length is 14 residues. The CDR3 sequence: CASSPSFGANVLTF. The DNA for the CDR3 is TGCGCCAGCAGCCCCTCTTTCGGGGCCAACGTCCTGACTTTC.

The chain joins TRBV19 to TRBJ2-3, with a tentative D call TRBD2 (6 bases). Trimming cost V 1 base and J 0 bases, with 8 bases left between them. Germline V gene data show CDR1 as LNHDA and CDR2 as SQIVND (reference sequence). This CDR3 has 15 amino acids. For the CDR3, the DNA is TGTGCCAGTAGTATAGCTGGGGGGAGCACAGATACGCAGTATTTT. It yields the protein CASSIAGGSTDTQYF. Variable domain in full (rest from reference TRBV19 and TRBJ2-3): DGGITQSPKYLFRKEGQNVTLSCEQNLNHDAMYWYRQDPGQGLRLIYYSQIVNDFQKGDIAEGYSVSREKKESFPLTVTSAQKNPTAFYLCASSIAGGSTDTQYFGPGTRLTVL.

The J gene is TRBJ2-2, the V gene TRBV7-3; no clear D gene. This CDR3 is built from 15 residues. Germline CDR1 SGHTA, CDR2 FQGTGA. V lost 4 bases and J lost 3, with 12 bases in between. The DNA for the CDR3 is TGTGCCAGCAGCTCCCGGTCAACGGACACCGGGGAGCTGTTTTTT. Amino acids: CASSSRSTDTGELFF.

The rearrangement joins TRBV11-2 to TRBJ1-1; D unresolved. CDR1 and CDR2 from the germline V gene are SGHAT and FQNNGV. V lost 1 base and J 11 bases, leaving 20 bases between the germline ends. The CDR3 contains 15 residues. The DNA for the CDR3 is TGTGCCAGCAGCTTAGTATTTTCGCAGGTATATGAGGCTTTCTTT. This sequence encodes CASSLVFSQVYEAFF. Full variable domain (rest looked up from reference TRBV11-2 and TRBJ1-1): EAGVAQSPRYKIIEKRQSVAFWCNPISGHATLYWYQQILGQGPKLLIQFQNNGVVDDSQLPKDRFSAERLKGVDSTLKIQPAKLEDSAVYLCASSLVFSQVYEAFFGQGTRLTVV.

This clone was counted once. V usage is TRBV5-1 and J usage is TRBJ2-5, with 8 bases that match TRBD1. Per germline, CDR1 SGHRS and CDR2 YFSETQ. CDR3 length: 14 amino acids. V lost 2 bases, J lost 2 bases, and 2 bases stayed unmatched. CDR3: CASSFGQGQETQYF. In DNA form, the CDR3 reads TGCGCCAGCAGCTTCGGACAGGGTCAAGAGACCCAGTACTTC.

The genes are TRBV7-9 and TRBJ2-7, with 7 bases that match TRBD1. Trimming removed 6 bases from V and 3 bases from J; junction bases left unmatched: 5. Germline V gene sequence: CDR1 SEHNR, CDR2 FQNEAQ (reference sequence). The length of the CDR3 is 13 residues. The DNA of the CDR3 is TGTGCCAGCAGGGGGACAGAGAGCTACGAGCAGTACTTC. Encoded protein: CASRGTESYEQYF.

This clone was detected only a few times. This chain joins TRBV5-8 and TRBJ2-5; the D gene is possibly TRBD2 (5 bases). The CDR3 contains 16 residues. The germline gives CDR1 SGHTS, CDR2 YDEGEE. The V end lost 4 bases, the J end lost 2 bases, and 18 bases lay between the germline ends. CDR3 DNA: TGTGCCAGCAGCCCGACGGGGTCCCTACCGCAAGAGACCCAGTACTTC. It yields the protein CASSPTGSLPQETQYF.

The chain joins TRBV30 to TRBJ1-2, with D possibly being TRBD1 (6 bases). The germline V gene encodes CDR1 GTSNPN and CDR2 SVGIG (reference sequence). The V end lost 0 bases, the J end lost 6 bases, and 11 bases lay between the germline ends. There are 13 residues in the CDR3. The CDR3 reads CAWSVLAGDGYTF. CDR3 coding DNA: TGTGCCTGGAGTGTATTGGCAGGGGATGGCTACACCTTC.

V is TRBV5-8 and J is TRBJ1-1; the match to TRBD1 covers 10 bases. Germline V lookup: CDR1 SGHTS, CDR2 YDEGEE. This CDR3 is built from 15 residues. V shed 0 bases, J shed 9 bases, and the junction held 8 bases outside the gene matches. The CDR3 here is CASSLAPDRGSKAFF. CDR3 DNA: TGTGCCAGCAGCTTGGCTCCGGACAGGGGGTCGAAAGCTTTCTTT.

The V gene is TRBV11-2, the J gene TRBJ2-1; TRBD2 aligns across 9 bases. J was trimmed by 7 bases and V by 2 bases; bases with no gene match: 6. This CDR3 has 15 amino acids. CDR1 and CDR2 (germline): SGHAT, FQNNGV. CDR3 residues: CASSLRVAGVNEQFF. Written as DNA, the CDR3 is TGTGCCAGCAGCTTACGGGTAGCGGGGGTGAATGAGCAGTTCTTC.

J is TRBJ2-2 and V is TRBV30, with 9 bases lining up with TRBD1. The CDR3 is made up of 14 amino acids. CDR1 GTSNPN and CDR2 SVGIG come from the germline V gene (reference sequence). V trimming: 1 base; J trimming: 8 bases; junction bases outside the gene matches: 5. The CDR3 loop reads CAWSAEQGAGELFF. The DNA of the CDR3 is TGTGCCTGGAGTGCGGAACAGGGGGCTGGGGAGCTGTTTTTT.

The rearrangement links TRBV24-1 to TRBJ2-2; 7 bases line up with TRBD1. This CDR3 spans 14 amino acids. V shed 9 bases and J 4 bases; nucleotides not matched to a gene: 7. Germline V gene data show CDR1 as KGHDR and CDR2 as SFDVKD. The CDR3 nucleotides are TGTGCCACCGGTAGGGGGCCGAGCACCGGGGAGCTGTTTTTT. This sequence encodes CATGRGPSTGELFF.

The chain links TRBV6-5 to TRBJ1-1, with unresolved D. Trimming took 3 bases from V and 8 from J, leaving 10 bases between them. This CDR3 has 12 amino acids. Germline CDR1 is MNHEY and CDR2 is SVGAGI. CDR3 in DNA: TGTGCCAGCAGTTATGGAGAAGGCGAAGCTTTCTTT. Protein: CASSYGEGEAFF.

Of note for this clone: It may be a read error: a sequence one base away is much more abundant. The chain combines TRBV2 with TRBJ1-1; D call uncertain. Trimming stripped 2 bases from V and 1 base from J, with 2 bases between. The CDR3 consists of 12 residues. Germline loops: CDR1 SNHLY, CDR2 FYNNEI. The CDR3: CASSEQNTEAFF. The CDR3 nucleotides are TGTGCCAGCAGTGAACAGAACACTGAAGCTTTCTTT.

This chain connects TRBV5-8 to TRBJ2-1; 11 bases match TRBD1. Germline V gene lookup returns CDR1 SGHTS and CDR2 YDEGEE. Trimming took 4 bases from V and 7 from J; bases not matched to a gene: 10. CDR3 length: 16 amino acids. As DNA, the CDR3 is TGTGCCAGCAGCCGGTATCGGACAGGGGGCGGGAATGAGCAGTTCTTC. Amino acids: CASSRYRTGGGNEQFF. Supplemented by reference TRBV5-8 and TRBJ2-1, the full variable domain reads EAGVTQSPTHLIKTRGQQATLRCSPISGHTSVYWYQQALGLGLQFLLWYDEGEERNRGNFPPRFSGRQFPNYSSELNVNALELEDSALYLCASSRYRTGGGNEQFFGPGTRLTVL.

This chain joins TRBV7-6 and TRBJ2-1, with TRBD2 as a possible D gene (6 bases). With 6 bases removed from V and 7 bases from J, the gap between germline ends came to 22 bases. Germline-derived CDR1 and CDR2 are SGHVS and FNYEAQ. The CDR3 has 16 amino acids. The CDR3 region is CASSPRAGQSGNEQFF. The CDR3 region has the DNA TGTGCCAGCAGTCCGCGCGCGGGGCAAAGTGGGAATGAGCAGTTCTTC. Variable domain in full (rest from reference TRBV7-6 and TRBJ2-1): GAGVSQSPRYKVTKRGQDVALRCDPISGHVSLYWYRQALGQGPEFLTYFNYEAQQDKSGLPNDRFSAERPEGSISTLTIQRTEQRDSAMYRCASSPRAGQSGNEQFFGPGTRLTVL.

This clone was counted a single time. V gene TRBV18 combines with J gene TRBJ2-7; maybe TRBD1 (6 bases). Germline V CDR1 and CDR2: KGHSH, LQKENI. V lost 6 bases and J lost 5, with 17 bases in between. The CDR3 runs 14 residues. The CDR3 region has the DNA TGTGCCAGCTCGCCTAACCGGGACACCAACGAGCAGTACGTC. It specifies CASSPNRDTNEQYV.

The V and J genes are TRBV12-3 or TRBV12-4 and TRBJ1-1, with D hard to call. CDR3 size: 12 residues. The V gene lost 8 bases and the J gene lost 1 base, with 8 bases spanning the gap. CDR3 region: CASLGRNTEAFF. The DNA for the CDR3 is TGTGCCAGCTTAGGGAGGAACACTGAAGCTTTCTTT.

The V call is TRBV7-8, the J call TRBJ2-5; 9 nucleotides agree with TRBD1. V dropped 3 bases and J dropped 4; count of bases not matched to a gene: 9. Germline V lookup: CDR1 SGHVS, CDR2 FQNEAQ. The CDR3 contains 16 residues. CDR3 residues: CASSLAQGQGGETQYF. CDR3 coding DNA: TGTGCCAGCAGCTTGGCCCAGGGACAGGGAGGAGAGACCCAGTACTTC. Full variable domain (missing parts from reference TRBV7-8 and TRBJ2-5): GAGVSQSPRYKVAKRGQDVALRCDPISGHVSLFWYQQALGQGPEFLTYFQNEAQLDKSGLPSDRFFAERPEGSVSTLKIQRTQQEDSAVYLCASSLAQGQGGETQYFGPGTRLLVL.